The entry that follows covers one TCR beta chain sequence. Over several immunoSEQ plates, each subset's genomic DNA was distributed in even portions. The assay was immunoSEQ multiplex PCR, and TCRdb's table has in-frame clones only and misses some. The sample yields over a million clones, approximately 78% seen once. Germline assignment: CDR1 SQVTM and CDR2 ANQGSEA. The CDR3 has 14 amino acids. V was clipped by 3 bases and J by 8 bases, with 19 bases between them. The data derive from a study of shared clonotypes between healthy human individuals. A split of CD4+ cells into CD45RA+ naive and CD45RA-negative memory subsets was performed.

V gene TRBV29-1 combines with J gene TRBJ1-1, with TRBD1 as a possible D gene (6 bases). The source is a man between 18 and 29 years old in good health. Some clones in this sample may be carry-over from other donors' samples. What was sequenced was memory CD4+ T cells from PBMCs. Sample subset: CD45RA-negative fraction. CDR3 loop: CSVDPMKGEKEAFF. The CDR3 nucleotides are TGCAGCGTTGACCCTATGAAGGGGGAGAAGGAAGCTTTCTTT.